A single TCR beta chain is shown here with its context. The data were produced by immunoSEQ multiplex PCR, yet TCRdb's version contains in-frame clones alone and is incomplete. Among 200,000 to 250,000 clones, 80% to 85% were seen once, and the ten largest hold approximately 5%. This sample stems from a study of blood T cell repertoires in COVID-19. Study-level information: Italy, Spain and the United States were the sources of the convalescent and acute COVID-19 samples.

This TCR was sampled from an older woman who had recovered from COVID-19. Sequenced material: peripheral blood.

CDR3 in amino acids: CASRAGGGYGYTF. Written as DNA, the CDR3 is TGTGCCAGCCGAGCAGGGGGCGGCTATGGCTACACCTTC. The gene calls are TRBV2 and TRBJ1-2; TRBD1 matches 8 bases. The CDR3 has 13 amino acids. CDR1 is SNHLY, CDR2 FYNNEI, per germline. Trimming removed 8 bases from V and 4 bases from J; junction bases left unmatched: 6. The variable domain in full, completed from reference TRBV2 and TRBJ1-2, reads EPEVTQTPSHQVTQMGQEVILRCVPISNHLYFYWYRQILGQKVEFLVSFYNNEISEKSEIFDDQFSVERPDGSNFTLKIRSTKLEDSAMYFCASRAGGGYGYTFGSGTRLTVV.